This T cell receptor beta chain was identified during a study of shared clonotypes between healthy human individuals. Study background: The study drew on a couple of women and three men aged 18 to 49 as donors.

Notes on this clone: Its antigen is unidentified.

Points from the study as a whole: The expectation was that sequencing depth would affect clonotype sharing among donors. Richness estimates generally favored naive over memory subsets.

Sorted-subset replicate PCRs used around 0.2 ug DNA, 30,000 or so T cell genomes. Profiled with immunoSEQ multiplex PCR; TCRdb holds only in-frame clones, not every one. The repertoire holds roughly 1 million clones, with 75% to 85% as singletons. Trimming left V 1 base short and J 3 bases short, with 15 bases between. In germline, CDR1 is MDHEN, CDR2 SYDVKM. The CDR3 is made up of 16 amino acids. The chain uses TRBV28 and TRBJ1-2; possible D gene TRBD1, 5 bases. Specimen: memory CD4+ T cells from PBMCs. Subset denoted: CD45RA-negative fraction. The receptor comes from a man aged 18 to 30 in good health. Some clones in this sample may be carry-over from other donors' samples. CDR3 amino acids: CASSLSLGGTDYGYTF. The CDR3 DNA is TGTGCCAGCAGTTTATCTTTGGGGGGTACCGACTATGGCTACACCTTC.